These 21 T cell receptor beta chains came from one sample sequenced in a study of blood T cells in healthy people across ages. Primers used in a second PCR of about 6 to 12 cycles were a sample-barcoded 5' primer and a J-beta primer mix. Via MiXCR, TCRdb re-called the 5' RACE reads, giving one row per CDR3 protein. The data contain approximately 1.5 million distinct CDR3 sequences, almost 35% of them singletons. Sequencing was done on a sample of blood. The receptors were sampled from a woman under 40 in good health.

In its sample, this clonotype was seen a few times. The rearrangement links TRBV4-2 to TRBJ2-3, with 10 bases aligning to TRBD2. Germline-derived CDR1 and CDR2 are LGHNA and YNFKEQ. The CDR3 runs 17 residues. V shed 0 bases and J 6 bases; nucleotides not matched to a gene: 9. The DNA of the CDR3 is TGTGCCAGCAGCCAAGACTATATGGCTAGCGGGAGCGATACGCAGTATTTT. It codes for CASSQDYMASGSDTQYF.

This clonotype was counted between two and nine times. The genes are TRBV6-1 and TRBJ1-2; possibly TRBD1 for D (5 bases). In germline, CDR1 is MNHNS, CDR2 SASEGT. Trimming shortened V by 0 bases and J by 4 bases, and 12 bases separated the two germline ends. The CDR3 length is 15 residues. The CDR3 spells CASSEAVTGPYGYTF. CDR3 nucleotides: TGTGCCAGCAGTGAAGCTGTCACAGGCCCCTATGGCTACACCTTC.

V usage is TRBV20-1 and J usage is TRBJ2-4, with TRBD2 identical over 9 bases. CDR3 length equals 16 residues. The V segment lost 6 bases and the J segment 0 bases; nucleotides outside the gene matches: 9. Germline V CDR1 and CDR2: DFQATT, SNEGSKA (reference sequence). The CDR3 nucleotides read TGCAGTGCCCGGGACGGGACTAGCTTAGCCAAAAACATTCAGTACTTC. Residues: CSARDGTSLAKNIQYF.

For this clonotype: One end of the junction fails to match germline, which may point to a read error. The V gene is TRBV9, the J gene TRBJ2-1, with 15 nucleotides matching TRBD2. Germline values: CDR1 SGDLS, CDR2 YYNGEE. The CDR3 sequence is 16 residues long. CDR3 nucleotides: TGTGCCAGCAGCCTGGGACTAGCGGGAGGCTACAATAAGCAGTTCTTC. Translating gives CASSLGLAGGYNKQFF.

This clonotype occurred many times. This sequence joins TRBV29-1 and TRBJ2-3; 8 bases are a match to TRBD1. Germline CDR1 is SQVTM and CDR2 is ANQGSEA. CDR3 length: 16 residues. J gave up 0 bases and V 8 bases, and 13 bases lay outside the gene matches. CDR3 residues: CSHSGGHSTSTDTQYF. The DNA of the CDR3 is TGCAGCCATTCAGGGGGCCATTCTACTAGCACAGATACGCAGTATTTT.

The chain recombines TRBV19 with TRBJ2-1; the match to TRBD2 covers 8 bases. V gave up 6 bases and J gave up 0 bases; unmatched junction bases: 7. Germline values: CDR1 LNHDA, CDR2 SQIVND (reference sequence). The CDR3 has 16 residues. This CDR3 is CASSSLAVSSYNEQFF. Here the CDR3 DNA reads TGTGCCAGTAGCTCACTAGCGGTAAGCTCCTACAATGAGCAGTTCTTC.

Only a few counts were recorded for this clonotype. The chain links TRBV12-3 or TRBV12-4 to TRBJ2-1; TRBD2 matches 8 bases. The CDR3 is made up of 17 amino acids. After removal of 6 bases from V and 6 bases from J, the junction contained 16 bases not matched to a gene. CDR3 sequence reads: CASSRPGMAGGLNEQFF. The CDR3 coding sequence is TGTGCCAGCAGCCGGCCGGGTATGGCGGGGGGCCTCAATGAGCAGTTCTTC.

This clonotype was seen repeatedly, ten times or more. The V gene is TRBV13, the J gene TRBJ2-3; D uncertain. The CDR3 totals 12 residues. V was shortened by 1 base and J by 5 bases, with 4 bases between the two germline ends. The germline gives CDR1 PRHDT, CDR2 FYEKMQ (reference sequence). The CDR3 is CASSLEKDTQYF. DNA for the CDR3: TGTGCCAGCAGCTTAGAAAAAGATACGCAGTATTTT.

CDR3: CASSPTSGAKNIQYF. The CDR3 DNA is TGCGCCAGCAGCCCGACTAGCGGGGCCAAAAACATTCAGTACTTC. The V call is TRBV5-1, the J call TRBJ2-7; TRBD2 aligns across 10 bases. The end of the DNA aligns better with TRBJ2-4, so the J call may be wrong. The V gene's germline CDR1 is SGHRS and CDR2 YFSETQ. CDR3 length: 15 amino acids.

The J gene is TRBJ2-1, the V gene TRBV25-1, with D possibly TRBD2 on 6 matching bases. The CDR3 sequence is 14 residues long. CDR1 and CDR2 from the germline V gene are MGHDK and SYGVNS. Between the trimmed V and J ends, which lost 4 bases and 5 bases, there was a span of 12 bases. This chain's CDR3 is CASSGGLPNNEQFF. The CDR3 nucleotides read TGTGCCAGCAGTGGAGGACTACCAAACAATGAGCAGTTCTTC.

The chain's CDR3 is CASSVGAASSYEQYF. For the CDR3, the DNA is TGTGCCAGCAGCGTAGGGGCAGCGAGCTCCTACGAGCAGTACTTC. V is TRBV9 and J is TRBJ2-7; D is undetermined. V dropped 0 bases and J dropped 0 bases, with 10 bases sitting between them. CDR3 length equals 15 residues. Germline V gene lookup returns CDR1 SGDLS and CDR2 YYNGEE.

The chain recombines TRBV7-3 with TRBJ2-3, with 8 bases identical to TRBD2. Trimming cost V 1 base and J 0 bases; bases outside gene matches: 15. Germline loops: CDR1 SGHTA, CDR2 FQGTGA. The CDR3 covers 20 residues. The DNA of the CDR3 is TGTGCCAGCAGCTTAAAGGGTCGCGGCGGGGGGCAAACTAGCACAGATACGCAGTATTTT. This encodes CASSLKGRGGGQTSTDTQYF.

With regard to this clonotype: A much larger clone sits a single nucleotide away, making a read error possible. The CDR3 region is CASSSATGGRYGYNF. The CDR3 region has the DNA TGTGCCAGCAGTTCCGCTACAGGGGGCAGATATGGCTACAACTTC. The chain recombines TRBV27 with TRBJ1-2; the match to TRBD1 covers 9 bases. The CDR3 runs to 15 residues. Germline lookup yields CDR1 MNHEY and CDR2 SMNVEV (reference sequence).

This rearrangement joins TRBV6-6 to TRBJ2-5; D gene uncertain. The germline V and J ends were trimmed by 6 bases and 11 bases, with 25 bases remaining between them. The germline CDR1 and CDR2 sequences are MNHNY and SVGAGI (reference sequence). This CDR3 contains 15 residues. Here the CDR3 DNA reads TGTGCCAGCAGCGTATACCGTGTGGTTGGCAATGAGCAGTACTTC. The encoded protein is CASSVYRVVGNEQYF.

The rearrangement uses TRBV12-3 or TRBV12-4 and TRBJ2-3; D is unclear. This CDR3 spans 16 amino acids. Trimming took off 5 bases at V and 4 bases at J, with 19 bases between the two ends. The CDR3 nucleotides read TGTGCCAGCAGTCTCCTCTCCGGAGCGAGCGCAGATACGCAGTATTTT. This gives the protein CASSLLSGASADTQYF.

The gene calls are TRBV6-2 or TRBV6-3 and TRBJ2-5, with 7 nucleotides matching TRBD1. Matching the DNA end better, TRBJ2-7 makes the J call doubtful. The germline gives CDR1 MNHEY, CDR2 SVGEGT. The CDR3 spans 14 residues. CDR3 loop: CASRARDRTYEQYF. CDR3 nucleotides: TGTGCCAGCAGAGCCCGGGACAGAACCTACGAGCAGTACTTC.

The V call is TRBV7-9, the J call TRBJ2-1; D gene uncertain. The CDR3 runs to 14 residues. Trimming removed 1 base from V and 7 bases from J, with 11 bases in between. Germline V gene lookup returns CDR1 SEHNR and CDR2 FQNEAQ (reference sequence). This CDR3 reads CASSLGGHQNEQFF. Here the CDR3 DNA reads TGTGCCAGCAGCTTAGGCGGTCACCAGAATGAGCAGTTCTTC.

The chain recombines TRBV4-1 with TRBJ2-7; no reliable D call. V was shortened by 1 base and J by 0 bases, with 7 bases between the two germline ends. Germline V gene sequence: CDR1 MGHRA, CDR2 YSYEKL. The CDR3 is 14 amino acids. The CDR3 coding sequence is TGCGCCAGCAGCCAAGTTCTGAGCTCCTACGAGCAGTACTTC. Its protein product is CASSQVLSSYEQYF.

The gene calls are TRBV4-1 and TRBJ2-7; no definite D call. The length of the CDR3 is 16 residues. Trimming took off 4 bases at V and 2 bases at J, with 18 bases between the two ends. Germline V gene lookup returns CDR1 MGHRA and CDR2 YSYEKL. In DNA, the CDR3 is TGCGCCAGCAGCCCCCTACCCGCGGTTTCCACCTACGAGCAGTACTTC. As protein: CASSPLPAVSTYEQYF.

Only a few counts were recorded for this clonotype. The V gene is TRBV3-1, the J gene TRBJ2-7; TRBD2 agrees at 13 bases. The V segment lost 1 base and the J segment 6 bases; nucleotides outside the gene matches: 3. Germline V lookup: CDR1 LGHDT, CDR2 YNNKEL (reference sequence). The CDR3 is made up of 15 amino acids. The CDR3 nucleotides are TGTGCCAGCAGCCAAGTTGGACTAGCGGGAGTCGAGCAGTACTTC. Encoded protein: CASSQVGLAGVEQYF.

The table lists this clonotype with many counts. CDR3 nucleotides: TGTGCCAGCAGTTGGATAGCGGGAGGGCTATCCTACGAGCAGTACTTC. This encodes CASSWIAGGLSYEQYF. The chain recombines TRBV6-2 or TRBV6-3 with TRBJ2-7; 11 bases line up with TRBD2. CDR1 MNHEY and CDR2 SVGEGT come from the germline V gene. The ends lost 4 bases at V and 1 base at J; junction bases unmatched: 6. The CDR3 loop spans 16 amino acids.